A single TCR beta chain is shown here with its context. The method was immunoSEQ multiplex PCR; TCRdb's version includes in-frame clones alone and lacks a portion of them. The sample consists of approximately 100,000 clones, 75% to 90% of them appearing once. These data are taken from a study of blood T cell repertoires in COVID-19. With 2 bases clipped from V and 3 bases from J, the junction kept 3 bases outside the gene matches. The CDR3 sequence is 15 residues long. CDR1 is SGHNT and CDR2 is YYREEE in the germline V gene (reference sequence). The specimen was peripheral blood. This chain connects TRBV5-4 to TRBJ2-5, with 11 bases fitting TRBD1. The receptor comes from a woman of 80 years or more with acute or convalescent COVID-19. This chain's CDR3 is CASSLRDRGKETQYF. CDR3 nucleotide sequence: TGTGCCAGCAGCTTACGGGACAGGGGGAAAGAGACCCAGTACTTC.